The 16 T cell receptor beta chains in this list originate from one sample, sequenced in a study of immune evolution from preneoplasia to lung adenocarcinoma. Method: immunoSEQ multiplex PCR; TCRdb's copy keeps in-frame clones and lacks some. The table lists about 5,800 clones, 70% to 80% of them singletons. Sequencing was carried out using FFPE adjacent normal lung tissue. The receptor source for this set is a person aged 55-80 years with lung adenocarcinoma.

This rearrangement joins TRBV2 to TRBJ1-2; TRBD1 aligns across 10 bases. Germline loops: CDR1 SNHLY, CDR2 FYNNEI. This CDR3 has 15 residues. V trimming: 6 bases; J trimming: 4 bases; junction bases outside the gene matches: 8. The CDR3 protein is CASRETGGASYGYTF. As DNA, the CDR3 is TGTGCCAGCAGAGAGACAGGGGGCGCCTCCTATGGCTACACCTTC.

This clone was seen just once. The chain combines TRBV4-2 with TRBJ2-1; tentatively, D is TRBD2 (5 bases). Germline V CDR1 and CDR2: LGHNA, YNFKEQ. The CDR3 has 18 amino acids. The V end lost 1 base, the J end lost 7 bases, and 23 bases lay between the germline ends. The CDR3 spells CASSQGTVAEALWNEQFF. The CDR3 DNA follows: TGTGCCAGCAGCCAAGGCACTGTGGCGGAGGCTCTGTGGAATGAGCAGTTCTTC.

The chain combines TRBV19 with TRBJ1-2, with TRBD1 identical over 10 bases. The germline V gene has CDR1 LNHDA and CDR2 SQIVND (reference sequence). This CDR3 contains 17 residues. Unmatched junction bases numbered 11, after V lost 4 bases and J lost 3 bases. In DNA, the CDR3 is TGTGCCAGTAGTAAGCCAACGCTGACAGGGGGCGACTATGGCTACACCTTC. Translation: CASSKPTLTGGDYGYTF.

CDR3 bases: TGTGCCAGCAGCCCCGGGCAGGGGATAGAGGAAAAACTGTTTTTT. Its protein product is CASSPGQGIEEKLFF. This chain uses TRBV9 with TRBJ1-4; perhaps TRBD1 as D (6 bases). V lost 4 bases and J lost 8, with 18 bases in between. The CDR3 contains 15 residues. The V gene's germline CDR1 is SGDLS and CDR2 YYNGEE.

This clone was counted between two and nine times. The chain has TRBV12-5 and TRBJ1-2, with D tentatively TRBD1 (5 bases). V was clipped by 7 bases and J by 8 bases, with 17 bases between them. Germline CDR1 is LGHNT and CDR2 is FRNRAP. This CDR3 is 13 amino acids long. CDR3 region: CASADGGIRGYTF. The CDR3, as DNA: TGTGCTAGTGCGGATGGGGGGATCAGAGGCTACACCTTC.

This clone showed up just once. V gene TRBV11-2 combines with J gene TRBJ1-1; D is ambiguous. Deletions cut 2 bases from V and 0 bases from J, with 4 bases between. The CDR3 has 13 amino acids. Germline loops: CDR1 SGHAT, CDR2 FQNNGV. Here the CDR3 DNA reads TGTGCCAGCAGCTTATCTTTGAACACTGAAGCTTTCTTT. Its translation is CASSLSLNTEAFF.

This clone was recorded a few times. The chain is built from TRBV6-1 and TRBJ1-1; D uncertain. CDR1 is MNHNS, CDR2 SASEGT, per germline. V was clipped by 0 bases and J by 7 bases, with 9 bases between them. The length of the CDR3 is 13 residues. CDR3 bases: TGTGCCAGCAGTGAAGCGGGAGGAGGTGAAGCTTTCTTT. Its translation is CASSEAGGGEAFF.

The V gene is TRBV29-1, the J gene TRBJ1-2; D not certain. Germline assignment: CDR1 SQVTM and CDR2 ANQGSEA. This CDR3 spans 12 amino acids. Trimming shortened V by 8 bases and J by 0 bases, and 10 bases separated the two germline ends. The CDR3 sequence: CSLYEPNYGYTF. The CDR3 DNA reads as TGCAGCCTTTACGAGCCTAACTATGGCTACACCTTC.

This clone appeared a few times. This rearrangement joins TRBV7-3 to TRBJ2-3; possibly TRBD2 for D (6 bases). The germline V and J ends were trimmed by 3 bases and 3 bases, with 13 bases remaining between them. CDR1 SGHTA and CDR2 FQGTGA come from the germline V gene. This CDR3 region has 15 residues. CDR3 coding DNA: TGTGCCAGCAGCTTGGCAGTCGGGAGTACAGATACGCAGTATTTT. It codes for CASSLAVGSTDTQYF.

The rearrangement joins TRBV6-5 to TRBJ2-2; tentatively, D is TRBD2 (6 bases). This CDR3 spans 15 amino acids. V was trimmed by 4 bases and J by 1 base, leaving 10 bases between them. The germline CDR1 and CDR2 sequences are MNHEY and SVGAGI. CDR3 nucleotides: TGTGCCAGCAGTTCCCTCGGGGGGAACACCGGGGAGCTGTTTTTT. Translation: CASSSLGGNTGELFF.

For this clone: A read error may produce the germline difference seen at one junction end. This chain joins TRBV2 and TRBJ2-7; maybe TRBD2 (5 bases). This CDR3 has 15 residues. Germline CDR1 is SNHLY and CDR2 is FYNNEI. The CDR3 DNA is TGTGCCAGCAGTGAAGCGCTGGCGGGCTCCTGCGAGCAGTACTTC. It translates to CASSEALAGSCEQYF.

The V call is TRBV4-3, the J call TRBJ1-1; D remains unclear. The CDR3 sequence is 14 residues long. From germline, CDR1 is LGHNA and CDR2 YSLEER. V was shortened by 0 bases and J by 7 bases, with 12 bases between the two germline ends. CDR3 sequence reads: CASSQDFLYGEAFF. Here the CDR3 DNA reads TGCGCCAGCAGCCAAGATTTTTTGTATGGTGAAGCTTTCTTT.

For this clone: The junction and the germline gene differ at one end; a read error may be behind it. V usage is TRBV6-4 and J usage is TRBJ1-2; D not certain. The V gene's germline CDR1 is MRHNA and CDR2 SNTAGT. The CDR3 contains 13 residues. The chain's CDR3 is CASSDGAGLRYTF. DNA for the CDR3: TGTGCCAGCAGTGATGGAGCAGGCTTACGCTACACTTTC.

This chain joins TRBV6-5 and TRBJ2-7; D gene uncertain. V was shortened by 3 bases and J by 2 bases, with 8 bases between the two germline ends. CDR3 length: 13 amino acids. Germline CDR1 is MNHEY and CDR2 is SVGAGI. CDR3 amino acids: CASSYQRTYEQYF. The CDR3 bases are TGTGCCAGCAGTTATCAGCGAACCTACGAGCAGTACTTC.

In its sample, this clone was seen once. This chain joins TRBV2 and TRBJ1-5; tentatively, D is TRBD1 (6 bases). The germline CDR1 and CDR2 sequences are SNHLY and FYNNEI. With 6 bases removed from V and 7 bases from J, the gap between germline ends came to 19 bases. The CDR3 extends over 15 amino acids. The CDR3 loop is CASRKQGGDGQPQHF. The CDR3 DNA sequence: TGTGCCAGCAGGAAACAGGGTGGGGACGGGCAGCCCCAGCATTTT.

This clone was recorded once. V and J are TRBV10-3 and TRBJ1-1; tentatively, D is TRBD1 (6 bases). V dropped 8 bases and J dropped 6 bases, with 19 bases sitting between them. The CDR3 length is 14 residues. The V gene's germline CDR1 is ENHRY and CDR2 SYGVKD. The DNA of the CDR3 is TGTGCCATCGGCGACTATGGGGGCTACGCTGAAGCTTTCTTT. Its protein product is CAIGDYGGYAEAFF.